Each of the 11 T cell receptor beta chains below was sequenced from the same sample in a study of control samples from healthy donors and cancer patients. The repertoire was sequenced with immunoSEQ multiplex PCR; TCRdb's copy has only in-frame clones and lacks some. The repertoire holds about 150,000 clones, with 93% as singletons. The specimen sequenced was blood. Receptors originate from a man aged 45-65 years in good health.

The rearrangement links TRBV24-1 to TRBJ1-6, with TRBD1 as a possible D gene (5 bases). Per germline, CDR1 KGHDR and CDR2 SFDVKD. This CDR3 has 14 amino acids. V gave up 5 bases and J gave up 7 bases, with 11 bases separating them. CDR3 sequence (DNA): TGTGCCACCAGTGCGGGGCCGGGGAATTCACCCCTCCACTTT. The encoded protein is CATSAGPGNSPLHF.

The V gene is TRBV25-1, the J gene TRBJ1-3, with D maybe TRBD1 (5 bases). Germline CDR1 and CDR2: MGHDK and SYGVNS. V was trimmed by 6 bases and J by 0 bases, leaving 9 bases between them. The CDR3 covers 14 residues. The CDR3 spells CASSGGGSGNTIYF. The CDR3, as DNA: TGTGCCAGCAGCGGCGGGGGCTCTGGAAACACCATATATTTT.

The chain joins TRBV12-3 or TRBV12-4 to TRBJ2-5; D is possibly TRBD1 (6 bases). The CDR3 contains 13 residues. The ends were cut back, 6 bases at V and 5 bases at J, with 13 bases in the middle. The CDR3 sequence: CASRWGTRETQYF. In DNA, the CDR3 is TGTGCCAGCAGATGGGGGACAAGGGAGACCCAGTACTTC.

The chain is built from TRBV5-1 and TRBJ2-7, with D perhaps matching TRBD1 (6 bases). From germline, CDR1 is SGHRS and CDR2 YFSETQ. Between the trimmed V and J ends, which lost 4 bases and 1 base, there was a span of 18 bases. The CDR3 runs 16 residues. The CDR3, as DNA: TGCGCCAGCAGCATCTCTCGGGACACCGGTTCCTACGAGCAGTACTTC. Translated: CASSISRDTGSYEQYF.

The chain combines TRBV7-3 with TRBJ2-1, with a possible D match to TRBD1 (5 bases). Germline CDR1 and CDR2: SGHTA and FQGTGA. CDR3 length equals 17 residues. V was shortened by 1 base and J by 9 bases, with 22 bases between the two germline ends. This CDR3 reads CASSLKFEIWGQGEQFF. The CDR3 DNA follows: TGTGCCAGCAGCTTAAAATTCGAGATTTGGGGCCAGGGTGAGCAGTTCTTC.

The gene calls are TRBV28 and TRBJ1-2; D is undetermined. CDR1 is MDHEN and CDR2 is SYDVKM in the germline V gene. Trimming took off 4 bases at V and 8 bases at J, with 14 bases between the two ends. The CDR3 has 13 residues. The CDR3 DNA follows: TGTGCCAGCAGTTCCTCTCGGAGTTCGGGCTACACCTTC. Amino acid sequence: CASSSSRSSGYTF.

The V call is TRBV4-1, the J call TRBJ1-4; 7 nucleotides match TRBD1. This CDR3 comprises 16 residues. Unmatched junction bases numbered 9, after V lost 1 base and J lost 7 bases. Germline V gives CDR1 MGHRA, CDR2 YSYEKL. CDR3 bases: TGCGCCAGCAGCCAAGTTGTGAGGCAGGGGGTTGAAAAACTGTTTTTT. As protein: CASSQVVRQGVEKLFF.

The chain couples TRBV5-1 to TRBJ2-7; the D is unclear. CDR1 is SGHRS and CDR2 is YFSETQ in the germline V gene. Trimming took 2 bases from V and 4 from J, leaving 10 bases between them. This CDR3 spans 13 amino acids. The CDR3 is CASSLNGLYEQYF. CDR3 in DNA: TGCGCCAGCAGCTTAAACGGATTATACGAGCAGTACTTC.

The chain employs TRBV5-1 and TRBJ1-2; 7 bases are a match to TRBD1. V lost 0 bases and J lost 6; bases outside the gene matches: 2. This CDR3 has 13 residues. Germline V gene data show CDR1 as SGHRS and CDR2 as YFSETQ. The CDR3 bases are TGCGCCAGCAGCTTGGAAGGGGGCAATGGCTACACCTTC. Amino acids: CASSLEGGNGYTF.

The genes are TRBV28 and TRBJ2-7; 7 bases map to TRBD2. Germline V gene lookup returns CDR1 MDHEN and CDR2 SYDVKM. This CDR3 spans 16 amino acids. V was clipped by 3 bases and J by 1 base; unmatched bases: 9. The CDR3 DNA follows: TGTGCCAGCAGTTTTGGTGGGGGGGATGGGTCCTACGAGCAGTACTTC. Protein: CASSFGGGDGSYEQYF.

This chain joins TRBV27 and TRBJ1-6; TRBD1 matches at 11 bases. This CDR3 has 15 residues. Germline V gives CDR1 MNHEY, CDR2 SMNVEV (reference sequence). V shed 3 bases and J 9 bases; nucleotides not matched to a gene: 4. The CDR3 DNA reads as TGTGCCAGCAGTTTCTCCGGGACAGGGGGTTCACCCCTCCACTTT. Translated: CASSFSGTGGSPLHF.